The 11 T cell receptor beta chains given below trace back to one sample, sequenced in a study of T cell repertoires in cytomegalovirus infection (dated by TCRdb to about 2019). For sequencing, an Illumina HiSeq 1500 was employed. TCRdb reanalyzed the raw reads on its own, using fastp at Q25 for trimming and MiXCR for clone calling, and kept in-frame beta chains. Every distinct CDR3 protein forms one entry, paired with its most common genes and DNA. For this sample there are 500,000 to 600,000 distinct CDR3 sequences; approximately 16% appear just once. Of the sample, roughly a quarter falls within the top ten clones. The sample taken for sequencing was CD8+ T cells from PBMCs. These TCRs come from a human donor in good health (CMV status not recorded). Some clones in this sample may be carry-over from other donors' samples.

This clonotype was found a few times. The chain has TRBV6-5 and TRBJ2-1; 8 bases are a match to TRBD2. The junction had 3 bases not matched to a gene; V was cut back by 0 bases and J by 2 bases. This CDR3 is built from 16 residues. In germline, CDR1 is MNHEY, CDR2 SVGAGI. CDR3 nucleotides: TGTGCCAGCAGTTACTCGACAGCGGGGGCCTACAATGAGCAGTTCTTC. Amino acid sequence: CASSYSTAGAYNEQFF.

This clonotype was seen at least ten times. The gene calls are TRBV7-8 and TRBJ2-1; 12 positions match TRBD2. Looked up from germline, CDR1 is SGHVS and CDR2 is FQNEAQ. With 3 bases clipped from V and 2 bases from J, the junction kept 5 bases outside the gene matches. This CDR3 spans 17 amino acids. CDR3 coding DNA: TGTGCCAGCAGCTTCTATAGGACTAGCGGGACCTACAATGAGCAGTTCTTC. Translated: CASSFYRTSGTYNEQFF.

V usage is TRBV7-6 and J usage is TRBJ1-1, with no clear D. The CDR3 has 14 amino acids. The V and J ends lost 5 bases and 1 base respectively, with 11 bases between them. CDR1 SGHVS and CDR2 FNYEAQ come from the germline V gene. As DNA, the CDR3 is TGTGCCAGCAGCCCCCTGTGGCAGAACACTGAAGCTTTCTTT. Protein sequence: CASSPLWQNTEAFF.

This clonotype has ten or more counts. The chain recombines TRBV7-9 with TRBJ2-3; TRBD2 matches at 9 bases. The germline V gene has CDR1 SEHNR and CDR2 FQNEAQ (reference sequence). The junction had 5 bases not matched to a gene; V was cut back by 2 bases and J by 2 bases. This CDR3 region has 16 residues. The CDR3 DNA follows: TGTGCCAGCAGCTTACGCGGGAGGGGGTACACAGATACGCAGTATTTT. Translating gives CASSLRGRGYTDTQYF.

This clonotype was counted ten times or more. V and J are TRBV7-9 and TRBJ1-1; no definite D call. Per the germline V gene, CDR1 is SEHNR and CDR2 is FQNEAQ (reference sequence). Trimming pared 4 bases from V and 1 base from J, leaving 7 bases between. The CDR3 covers 13 residues. The CDR3 sequence is CASSSRENTEAFF. The CDR3 DNA reads as TGTGCCAGCAGCTCCAGAGAGAACACTGAAGCTTTCTTT. Full variable domain (outside the CDR3, taken from reference TRBV7-9 and TRBJ1-1): DTGVSQNPRHKITKRGQNVTFRCDPISEHNRLYWYRQTLGQGPEFLTYFQNEAQLEKSRLLSDRFSAERPKGSFSTLEIQRTEQGDSAMYLCASSSRENTEAFFGQGTRLTVV.

CDR3 coding DNA: TGTGCCAGCAGTACCCGGGACAGGGGTAATGAGCAGTTCTTC. This encodes CASSTRDRGNEQFF. The V call is TRBV6-7, the J call TRBJ2-1; 10 bases are a match to TRBD1. TRBV6-7 is given ORF status, its function remaining uncertain. The CDR3 extends over 14 amino acids. Trimming cost V 5 bases and J 7 bases; bases outside gene matches: 5.

A note on this clonotype: A much larger clone sits a single nucleotide away, making a read error possible. Written as DNA, the CDR3 is TGTGCCAGCAACTTAGGCCGGGGGCACCTTACACAAGAGACCCAGTACTTC. Amino acid sequence: CASNLGRGHLTQETQYF. The rearrangement links TRBV7-9 to TRBJ2-5, with D perhaps being TRBD1 or TRBD2 (6 bases each). The CDR3 loop spans 17 amino acids. The V gene's germline CDR1 is SEHNR and CDR2 FQNEAQ (reference sequence).

This clonotype was observed a handful of times. The chain is built from TRBV7-9 and TRBJ2-1; D is unclear. The germline gives CDR1 SEHNR, CDR2 FQNEAQ (reference sequence). V was pared by 5 bases and J by 8 bases, with 16 bases between. CDR3 length: 14 residues. The DNA for the CDR3 is TGTGCCAGCAGCCGTCCTTCGGAGCTTCATGAGCAGTTCTTC. Amino acid sequence: CASSRPSELHEQFF.

This clonotype was picked up many times. The chain recombines TRBV11-2 with TRBJ2-7, with unresolved D. Germline V gene lookup returns CDR1 SGHAT and CDR2 FQNNGV. CDR3 size: 14 residues. The V end lost 2 bases, the J end lost 1 base, and 9 bases lay between the germline ends. As DNA, the CDR3 is TGTGCCAGCAGCTTACGTCCGAGTTCCTACGAGCAGTACTTC. Translation: CASSLRPSSYEQYF.

This clonotype was observed a handful of times. The chain employs TRBV2 and TRBJ2-7; TRBD1 agrees at 7 bases. The CDR3 spans 13 residues. V shed 9 bases and J 3 bases; nucleotides not matched to a gene: 8. The V gene's germline CDR1 is SNHLY and CDR2 FYNNEI. CDR3 in amino acids: CARKGQNDYEQYF. CDR3 in DNA: TGTGCCAGAAAGGGACAGAACGACTACGAGCAGTACTTC. The whole variable domain, filled in from reference TRBV2 and TRBJ2-7, reads EPEVTQTPSHQVTQMGQEVILRCVPISNHLYFYWYRQILGQKVEFLVSFYNNEISEKSEIFDDQFSVERPDGSNFTLKIRSTKLEDSAMYFCARKGQNDYEQYFGPGTRLTVT.

This clonotype was counted a few times. The chain joins TRBV4-1 to TRBJ2-7; D ambiguous. Looked up from germline, CDR1 is MGHRA and CDR2 is YSYEKL. Trimming removed 4 bases at V and 0 bases at J, with 10 bases between. The CDR3 has 14 amino acids. CDR3 coding DNA: TGCGCCAGCAGCCCGGCCGCCGTCTCCTACGAGCAGTACTTC. This encodes CASSPAAVSYEQYF.